This TCR beta chain originates from a study of cytomegalovirus exposure and HLA in healthy donors. Researchers ran the PCR with 60 Vbeta and 13 Jbeta primers. Produced via immunoSEQ multiplex PCR; TCRdb's table is partial and in-frame only. Here the sample spans fewer than 200,000 clones, less than 85% being singletons. Broader study findings: Across donors, most TCRs were seen rarely, yet some public ones were widespread. According to an earlier analysis, most TCR beta V segments yielded productive rearrangements about 90% or about 30% of the time. The authors listed 150 to 200 TCR beta chains as cytomegalovirus-associated. Across HLA loci, a later analysis found differing TCR association rates, with DRB1 most and HLA-C fewest.

V shed 2 bases, J shed 0 bases, and the junction held 1 base outside the gene matches. The CDR3 is 14 amino acids. The germline V gene has CDR1 SGHVS and CDR2 FQNEAQ. As regards this clone: The antigen remains undetermined.

This receptor was identified in a boy aged 5-17 years in good health and CMV-seronegative. Sequencing was carried out using PBMCs. The chain joins TRBV7-8 to TRBJ2-7; 7 bases agree with TRBD1. The CDR3 DNA sequence: TGTGCCAGCAGCTTAAACAGGGGCTCCTACGAGCAGTACTTC. It is translated as CASSLNRGSYEQYF. Full variable domain (rest looked up from reference TRBV7-8 and TRBJ2-7): GAGVSQSPRYKVAKRGQDVALRCDPISGHVSLFWYQQALGQGPEFLTYFQNEAQLDKSGLPSDRFFAERPEGSVSTLKIQRTQQEDSAVYLCASSLNRGSYEQYFGPGTRLTVT.